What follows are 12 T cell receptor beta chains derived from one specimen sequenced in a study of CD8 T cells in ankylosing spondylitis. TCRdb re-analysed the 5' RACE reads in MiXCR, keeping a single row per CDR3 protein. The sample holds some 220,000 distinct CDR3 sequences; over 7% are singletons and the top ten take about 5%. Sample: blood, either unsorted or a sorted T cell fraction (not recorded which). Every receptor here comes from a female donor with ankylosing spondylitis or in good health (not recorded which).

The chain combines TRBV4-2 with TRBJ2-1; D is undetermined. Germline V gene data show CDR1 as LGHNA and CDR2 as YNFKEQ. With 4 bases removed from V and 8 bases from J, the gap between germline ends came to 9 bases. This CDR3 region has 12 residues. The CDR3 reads CASSPPSDEQFF. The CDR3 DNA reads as TGTGCCAGCAGCCCCCCCTCGGATGAGCAGTTCTTC.

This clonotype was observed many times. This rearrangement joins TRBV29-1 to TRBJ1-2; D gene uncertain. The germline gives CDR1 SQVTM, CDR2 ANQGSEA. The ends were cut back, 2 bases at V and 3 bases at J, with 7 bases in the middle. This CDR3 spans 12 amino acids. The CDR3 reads CSVEYEDYGYTF. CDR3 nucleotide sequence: TGCAGCGTTGAATACGAGGACTATGGCTACACCTTC.

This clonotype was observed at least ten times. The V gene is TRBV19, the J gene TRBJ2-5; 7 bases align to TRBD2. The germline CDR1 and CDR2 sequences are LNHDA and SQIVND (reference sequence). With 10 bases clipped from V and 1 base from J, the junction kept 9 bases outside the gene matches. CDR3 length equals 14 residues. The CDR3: CATSGRGRQETQYF. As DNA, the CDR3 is TGTGCCACCTCGGGGAGGGGACGCCAAGAGACCCAGTACTTC.

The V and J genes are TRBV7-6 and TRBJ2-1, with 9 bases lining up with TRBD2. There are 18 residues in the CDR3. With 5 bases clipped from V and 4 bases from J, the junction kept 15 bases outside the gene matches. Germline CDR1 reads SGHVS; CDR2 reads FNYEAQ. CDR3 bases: TGTGCCAGCAGCGCCACCATCCCACTAGCGGGTTCGTACAATGAGCAGTTCTTC. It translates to CASSATIPLAGSYNEQFF.

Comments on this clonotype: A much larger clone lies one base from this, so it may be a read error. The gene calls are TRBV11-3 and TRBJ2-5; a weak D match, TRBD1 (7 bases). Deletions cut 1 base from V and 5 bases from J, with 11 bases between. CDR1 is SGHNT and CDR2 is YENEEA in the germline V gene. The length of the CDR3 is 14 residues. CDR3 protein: CASSLGRGRETQYF. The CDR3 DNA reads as TGTGCCAGCAGCTTAGGGAGGGGGCGCGAGACCCAGTACTTC. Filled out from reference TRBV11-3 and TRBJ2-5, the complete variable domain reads EAGVVQSPRYKIIEKKQPVAFWCNPISGHNTLYWYLQNLGQGPELLIRYENEEAVDDSQLPKDRFSAERLKGVDSTLKIQPAELGDSAVYLCASSLGRGRETQYFGPGTRLLVL.

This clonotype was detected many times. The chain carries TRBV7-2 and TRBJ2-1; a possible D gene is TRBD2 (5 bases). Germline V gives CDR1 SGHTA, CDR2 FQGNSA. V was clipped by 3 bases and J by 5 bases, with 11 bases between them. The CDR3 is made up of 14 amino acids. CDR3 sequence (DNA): TGTGCCAGCAGCTTTATCCGAGCGGACAATGAGCAGTTCTTC. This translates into CASSFIRADNEQFF.

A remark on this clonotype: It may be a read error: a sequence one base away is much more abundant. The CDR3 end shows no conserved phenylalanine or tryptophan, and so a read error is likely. CDR3 amino acids: CASSFLVSEAFL. The CDR3 coding sequence is TGTGCCAGCAGCTTTCTTGTCTCTGAAGCTTTCTTA. This sequence joins TRBV12-3 or TRBV12-4 and TRBJ1-1; D remains unclear. Trimming cost V 6 bases and J 6 bases, with 11 bases left between them. This CDR3 is built from 12 residues.

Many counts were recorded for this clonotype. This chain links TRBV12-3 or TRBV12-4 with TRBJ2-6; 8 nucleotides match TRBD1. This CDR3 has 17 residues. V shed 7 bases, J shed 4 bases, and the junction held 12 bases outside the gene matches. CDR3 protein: CASTHSRGRSGANVLTF. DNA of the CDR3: TGTGCCAGCACCCATTCCAGGGGGCGGTCGGGGGCCAACGTCCTGACTTTC.

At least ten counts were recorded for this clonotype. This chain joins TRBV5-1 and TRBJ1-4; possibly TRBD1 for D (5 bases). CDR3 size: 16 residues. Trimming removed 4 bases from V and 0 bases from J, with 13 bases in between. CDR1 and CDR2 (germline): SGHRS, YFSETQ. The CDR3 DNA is TGCGCCAGCAGCCGTCAGGGAGTTGCAACTAATGAAAAACTGTTTTTT. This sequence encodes CASSRQGVATNEKLFF.

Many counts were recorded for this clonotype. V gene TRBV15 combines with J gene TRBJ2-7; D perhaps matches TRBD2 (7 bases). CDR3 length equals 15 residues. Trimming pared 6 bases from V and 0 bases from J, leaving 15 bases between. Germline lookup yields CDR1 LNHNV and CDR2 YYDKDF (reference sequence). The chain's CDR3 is CATSREGGSSYEQYF. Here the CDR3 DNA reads TGTGCCACCAGTCGAGAGGGGGGGAGCTCCTACGAGCAGTACTTC. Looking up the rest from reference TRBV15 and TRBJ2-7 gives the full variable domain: DAMVIQNPRYQVTQFGKPVTLSCSQTLNHNVMYWYQQKSSQAPKLLFHYYDKDFNNEADTPDNFQSRRPNTSFCFLDIRSPGLGDTAMYLCATSREGGSSYEQYFGPGTRLTVT.

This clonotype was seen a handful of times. Here the CDR3 DNA reads TGTGCCAGCAGCGCAAAGCGTCTGGAGCCCCAGCATTTT. This encodes CASSAKRLEPQHF. V usage is TRBV5-5 and J usage is TRBJ1-5; no definite D call. V was clipped by 4 bases and J by 8 bases, with 13 bases between them. Germline V gives CDR1 SGHKS, CDR2 YYEKEE (reference sequence). The CDR3 contains 13 residues.

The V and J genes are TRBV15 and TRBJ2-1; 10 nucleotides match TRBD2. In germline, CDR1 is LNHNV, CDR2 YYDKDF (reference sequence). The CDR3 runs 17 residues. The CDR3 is CEILGSSGVAGGNEQFF. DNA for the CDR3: TGTGAGATCTTGGGGAGCTCAGGGGTAGCGGGAGGCAATGAGCAGTTCTTC.